The 31 T cell receptor beta chains given below trace back to one sample, sequenced in a study of T-cell reconstitution after alpha-beta-depleted transplantation in children. The TCRbeta library was prepared with unique molecular identifiers. A single record per CDR3 protein comes from TCRdb applying MiXCR to the PCR reads. The table has some 180,000 distinct CDR3 sequences, approximately 6.3% seen once. The specimen was PBMCs, collected before TCRalphabeta/CD19-depleted stem cell transplant. These receptors were collected from a boy between 2 and 15 years old with acute lymphoblastic leukemia, due to receive a stem cell transplant.

This clonotype was detected ten times or more. The CDR3 DNA reads TGTGCCAGCAGCACCGGGACTAGCGGGGGGGGTGAGCAGTTCTTC. Its translation: CASSTGTSGGGEQFF. The chain recombines TRBV9 with TRBJ2-1; 16 positions agree with TRBD2. CDR1 is SGDLS, CDR2 YYNGEE, per germline. The CDR3 is made up of 15 amino acids. V was clipped by 4 bases and J by 9 bases; unmatched bases: 4.

This clonotype was detected many times. This rearrangement joins TRBV5-1 to TRBJ2-1; 10 nucleotides align to TRBD2. This CDR3 region has 16 residues. Germline trimming cut 4 bases from V and 0 bases from J; bases unmatched to any gene: 4. Germline V lookup: CDR1 SGHRS, CDR2 YFSETQ. CDR3 protein: CASSRLAGSSYNEQFF. The CDR3 DNA follows: TGCGCCAGCAGCCGACTAGCGGGTAGCTCCTACAATGAGCAGTTCTTC. Supplemented by reference TRBV5-1 and TRBJ2-1, the full variable domain reads KAGVTQTPRYLIKTRGQQVTLSCSPISGHRSVSWYQQTPGQGLQFLFEYFSETQRNKGNFPGRFSGRQFSNSRSEMNVSTLELGDSALYLCASSRLAGSSYNEQFFGPGTRLTVL.

The chain is built from TRBV7-2 and TRBJ2-6; unclear D gene. The CDR3 is 16 amino acids. V was cut by 1 base and J by 3 bases, with 10 bases left in between. CDR1 and CDR2 from the germline V gene are SGHTA and FQGNSA. The CDR3 DNA reads as TGTGCCAGCAGCTTAGTAGGTCGTGGTGGGGCCAACGTCCTGACTTTC. It codes for CASSLVGRGGANVLTF.

In this sample, this clonotype turned up many times. The V gene is TRBV10-1, the J gene TRBJ2-3, with D possibly TRBD2 on 7 matching bases. Trimming stripped 0 bases from V and 2 bases from J, with 9 bases between. CDR1 and CDR2 from the germline V gene are WNHNN and SYGVQD (reference sequence). CDR3 length: 15 amino acids. DNA of the CDR3: TGCGCCAGCAGTGAGTCGGGGGGGGCCACAGATACGCAGTATTTT. Protein: CASSESGGATDTQYF.

The sample holds many counts of this clonotype. This chain uses TRBV29-1 with TRBJ2-5; D not certain. V lost 2 bases and J 0 bases, leaving 19 bases between the germline ends. The germline CDR1 and CDR2 sequences are SQVTM and ANQGSEA. The CDR3 has 17 amino acids. CDR3 protein: CSVELSAAQMYQETQYF. As DNA, the CDR3 is TGCAGCGTTGAACTCAGCGCAGCCCAAATGTACCAAGAGACCCAGTACTTC. The complete variable domain, with remaining parts taken from reference TRBV29-1 and TRBJ2-5, reads SAVISQKPSRDICQRGTSLTIQCQVDSQVTMMFWYRQQPGQSLTLIATANQGSEATYESGFVIDKFPISRPNLTFSTLTVSNMSPEDSSIYLCSVELSAAQMYQETQYFGPGTRLLVL.

This clonotype was detected many times. V and J are TRBV4-2 and TRBJ2-1; possibly TRBD2 for D (6 bases). This CDR3 region has 17 residues. Trimming left V 4 bases short and J 5 bases short, with 21 bases between. The germline CDR1 and CDR2 sequences are LGHNA and YNFKEQ. The CDR3 region has the DNA TGTGCCAGCAGCCCCGCCGGGACTCCGTATTCCGACAATGAGCAGTTCTTC. Protein sequence: CASSPAGTPYSDNEQFF.

The chain joins TRBV12-3 or TRBV12-4 to TRBJ2-1; D might be TRBD2 (6 bases). Trimming removed 0 bases at V and 9 bases at J, with 21 bases between. The CDR3 consists of 17 residues. DNA for the CDR3: TGTGCCAGCAGTTTAGCGTCGGCGGGGCCTATTGGCGGTGAGCAGTTCTTC. Amino acids: CASSLASAGPIGGEQFF.

This clonotype was observed a few times. The chain uses TRBV4-2 and TRBJ1-2; 8 nucleotides align to TRBD1. The CDR3 is 16 residues long. V shed 0 bases and J 8 bases; nucleotides not matched to a gene: 11. The germline V gene has CDR1 LGHNA and CDR2 YNFKEQ. The chain's CDR3 is CASSQDNRDRGGGYTF. CDR3 coding DNA: TGTGCCAGCAGCCAAGATAATCGAGACAGGGGTGGGGGCTACACCTTC.

The rearrangement joins TRBV30 to TRBJ2-1; 8 bases agree with TRBD1. V shed 1 base and J 12 bases; nucleotides not matched to a gene: 11. Germline V gene data show CDR1 as GTSNPN and CDR2 as SVGIG (reference sequence). The CDR3 runs to 14 residues. The CDR3 nucleotides are TGTGCCTGGAGTGCGAACCTAATTACAGGGGGGCAGTTCTTC. Its protein is CAWSANLITGGQFF.

This clonotype came up many times. This chain uses TRBV9 with TRBJ1-1; D gene unclear. In germline, CDR1 is SGDLS, CDR2 YYNGEE. CDR3 length: 13 residues. Trimming removed 0 bases at V and 3 bases at J, with 6 bases between. The CDR3 is CASSVATYTEAFF. DNA for the CDR3: TGTGCCAGCAGCGTAGCCACCTACACTGAAGCTTTCTTT.

This clonotype was counted only a few times. The chain joins TRBV5-1 to TRBJ1-1, with TRBD1 as a possible D gene (5 bases). V lost 0 bases to trimming and J lost 11 bases, with 17 bases between them. Germline CDR1 SGHRS, CDR2 YFSETQ. The CDR3 length is 14 residues. CDR3 DNA sequence: TGCGCCAGCAGCTTGGGGGACCCTTCCTGGACGGCTTTCTTT. It yields the protein CASSLGDPSWTAFF.

There are many counts of this clonotype. This sequence joins TRBV7-9 and TRBJ1-5; 11 bases are a match to TRBD1. The germline gives CDR1 SEHNR, CDR2 FQNEAQ (reference sequence). This CDR3 contains 18 residues. V was pared by 0 bases and J by 6 bases, with 10 bases of the junction left unmatched. DNA of the CDR3: TGTGCCAGCAGCTTAGCCGAGGGACAGGGGGTTCACGGTCAGCCCCAGCATTTT. This sequence encodes CASSLAEGQGVHGQPQHF. Variable domain in full (rest from reference TRBV7-9 and TRBJ1-5): DTGVSQNPRHKITKRGQNVTFRCDPISEHNRLYWYRQTLGQGPEFLTYFQNEAQLEKSRLLSDRFSAERPKGSFSTLEIQRTEQGDSAMYLCASSLAEGQGVHGQPQHFGDGTRLSIL.

A few counts support this clonotype. CDR3 nucleotide sequence: TGTGCCAGCAGTGCCTCTCAGGCCTTGTGGGCCAACGTCCTGACTTTC. Amino acid sequence: CASSASQALWANVLTF. The chain couples TRBV12-3 or TRBV12-4 to TRBJ2-6; the D is unclear. V lost 5 bases and J lost 5, with 16 bases in between. The CDR3 sequence is 16 residues long.

The gene calls are TRBV12-3 or TRBV12-4 and TRBJ2-3; 12 bases are shared with TRBD2. The CDR3 loop spans 14 amino acids. The V gene end was trimmed by 10 bases and the J gene end by 6 bases; junction bases not matched to a gene: 8. In nucleotides, the CDR3 is TGTGCCATCTGCCGACTAGCGGGGGACGATACGCAGTATTTT. Residues: CAICRLAGDDTQYF.

This clonotype was counted at least ten times. V usage is TRBV28 and J usage is TRBJ2-7; the D is unclear. V was shortened by 2 bases and J by 7 bases, with 18 bases between the two germline ends. This CDR3 region has 15 residues. Per germline, CDR1 MDHEN and CDR2 SYDVKM. CDR3 DNA: TGTGCCAGCAGTTTACCCATTGACAATTCTGAGGAGCAGTACTTC. Translation gives CASSLPIDNSEEQYF. The full variable domain, with the rest looked up from reference TRBV28 and TRBJ2-7, is DVKVTQSSRYLVKRTGEKVFLECVQDMDHENMFWYRQDPGLGLRLIYFSYDVKMKEKGDIPEGYSVSREKKERFSLILESASTNQTSMYLCASSLPIDNSEEQYFGPGTRLTVT.

This clonotype was counted at least ten times. This chain joins TRBV7-8 and TRBJ2-6, with D possibly TRBD1 on 5 matching bases. CDR3 length: 15 residues. The V end was cut by 3 bases, the J end by 1 base, with 7 bases between. CDR1 is SGHVS, CDR2 FQNEAQ, per germline. Here the CDR3 reads CASSFAGSGANVLTF. The CDR3 DNA is TGTGCCAGCAGCTTCGCAGGGTCTGGGGCCAACGTCCTGACTTTC.

This clonotype was seen more than once but under ten times. V gene TRBV28 combines with J gene TRBJ1-1; tentative D call: TRBD1 (6 bases). There are 14 residues in the CDR3. Germline CDR1 and CDR2: MDHEN and SYDVKM. V lost 6 bases and J lost 5, with 16 bases in between. The CDR3 loop is CASRVQGGGTEAFF. As DNA, the CDR3 is TGTGCCAGCAGAGTACAGGGTGGGGGAACTGAAGCTTTCTTT.

This clonotype appeared many times. The genes are TRBV20-1 and TRBJ2-3; 11 nucleotides align to TRBD1. This CDR3 spans 16 amino acids. The junction had 4 bases not matched to a gene; V was cut back by 0 bases and J by 2 bases. CDR1 and CDR2 (germline): DFQATT, SNEGSKA (reference sequence). The CDR3 reads CSAREGTGGDTDTQYF. The CDR3 DNA is TGCAGTGCTAGAGAAGGGACAGGGGGGGACACAGATACGCAGTATTTT.

This clonotype was detected many times. The chain joins TRBV5-5 to TRBJ2-1; 7 bases match TRBD2. The CDR3 spans 14 residues. V shed 4 bases and J 8 bases; nucleotides not matched to a gene: 9. Germline CDR1 SGHKS, CDR2 YYEKEE (reference sequence). The CDR3 region is CASSGSGGGDEQFF. For the CDR3, the DNA is TGTGCCAGCAGCGGCTCCGGTGGGGGGGATGAGCAGTTCTTC.

This clonotype was counted many times. The rearrangement links TRBV14 to TRBJ2-5, with D uncertain. The CDR3 covers 16 residues. Germline V lookup: CDR1 SGHDN, CDR2 FVKESK. Between the trimmed V and J ends, which lost 4 bases and 10 bases, there was a span of 25 bases. CDR3 amino acids: CASSPIGRKKGVDQYF. The CDR3 region has the DNA TGTGCCAGCAGCCCCATCGGCAGGAAAAAAGGAGTGGACCAGTACTTC. The whole variable domain, remainder taken from reference TRBV14 and TRBJ2-5, is EAGVTQFPSHSVIEKGQTVTLRCDPISGHDNLYWYRRVMGKEIKFLLHFVKESKQDESGMPNNRFLAERTGGTYSTLKVQPAELEDSGVYFCASSPIGRKKGVDQYFGPGTRLLVL.

This clonotype came up many times. The genes are TRBV5-1 and TRBJ2-5; D call uncertain. V was pared by 1 base and J by 2 bases, with 3 bases between. The CDR3 length is 12 residues. Germline V gene sequence: CDR1 SGHRS, CDR2 YFSETQ. CDR3 sequence: CASSLTQETQYF. In nucleotides, the CDR3 is TGCGCCAGCAGCTTGACTCAAGAGACCCAGTACTTC.

This clonotype showed up just a few times. V and J are TRBV19 and TRBJ2-6; D unresolved. The germline gives CDR1 LNHDA, CDR2 SQIVND (reference sequence). The V end was cut by 3 bases, the J end by 0 bases, with 6 bases between. This CDR3 has 15 amino acids. CDR3 residues: CASSIKSSGANVLTF. The CDR3 nucleotides are TGTGCCAGTAGTATCAAGAGCTCTGGGGCCAACGTCCTGACTTTC.

This clonotype was observed at least ten times. The chain joins TRBV29-1 to TRBJ2-7; 8 nucleotides match TRBD1. Per the germline V gene, CDR1 is SQVTM and CDR2 is ANQGSEA. The length of the CDR3 is 12 residues. The V and J ends lost 7 bases and 5 bases, in that order; junction bases with no gene match: 7. The CDR3 DNA reads as TGCAGCGCTGGACAGGGAGTCAACGAGCAGTACTTC. Translation: CSAGQGVNEQYF.

This clonotype has a count of ten or more. The V and J genes are TRBV7-2 and TRBJ2-7; 7 bases are shared with TRBD1. V lost 1 base and J lost 1; bases outside the gene matches: 4. The CDR3 extends over 15 amino acids. Germline lookup yields CDR1 SGHTA and CDR2 FQGNSA. CDR3 nucleotides: TGTGCCAGCAGCTTAGATCCAGGGGGTTCCTACGAGCAGTACTTC. Protein sequence: CASSLDPGGSYEQYF.

This clonotype was seen at least ten times. This chain links TRBV4-3 with TRBJ2-3; the match to TRBD2 covers 11 bases. V lost 0 bases and J lost 1; bases outside the gene matches: 0. Per the germline V gene, CDR1 is LGHNA and CDR2 is YSLEER. There are 16 residues in the CDR3. The chain's CDR3 is CASSQELAGGTDTQYF. CDR3 bases: TGCGCCAGCAGCCAAGAACTAGCGGGGGGCACAGATACGCAGTATTTT.

This clonotype was picked up many times. CDR3 DNA: TGTGCCAGCAGCGTAGAGGCCGAAGAGACCCAGTACTTC. Protein product: CASSVEAEETQYF. This chain joins TRBV9 and TRBJ2-5; D is uncertain. CDR1 SGDLS and CDR2 YYNGEE come from the germline V gene. The V end was cut by 0 bases, the J end by 3 bases, with 6 bases between. The CDR3 covers 13 residues.

This clonotype has a count of ten or more. V is TRBV28 and J is TRBJ2-1; D not resolved. Germline-derived CDR1 and CDR2 are MDHEN and SYDVKM. V was clipped by 0 bases and J by 2 bases, with 5 bases between them. CDR3 size: 14 residues. CDR3 DNA: TGTGCCAGCAGTTTATGGTTAACCTACAATGAGCAGTTCTTC. This gives the protein CASSLWLTYNEQFF.

This clonotype was seen more than once but under ten times. The V call is TRBV7-2, the J call TRBJ2-4; perhaps D is TRBD1 or TRBD2 (6 bases each). The CDR3 has 16 residues. Looked up from germline, CDR1 is SGHTA and CDR2 is FQGNSA. V shed 5 bases and J shed 5 bases, with 19 bases lying between them. CDR3 sequence: CASSRGGKGVQNIQYF. The CDR3 DNA reads TGTGCCAGCAGCCGAGGGGGGAAGGGGGTTCAAAACATTCAGTACTTC.

This clonotype was observed many times. This sequence joins TRBV11-3 and TRBJ2-5; a weak D match, TRBD2 (6 bases). Germline V gene lookup returns CDR1 SGHNT and CDR2 YENEEA. The germline V and J ends were trimmed by 8 bases and 4 bases, with 17 bases remaining between them. The CDR3 covers 14 residues. The CDR3 DNA sequence: TGTGCCAGCTCGCACGGGGGTCACACAGAGACCCAGTACTTC. This gives the protein CASSHGGHTETQYF.

This clonotype has ten or more counts. The rearrangement joins TRBV15 to TRBJ2-7; no definite D call. In germline, CDR1 is LNHNV, CDR2 YYDKDF (reference sequence). The ends were cut back, 0 bases at V and 1 base at J, with 7 bases in the middle. The CDR3 consists of 14 residues. This chain's CDR3 is CATSRDGQSYEQYF. CDR3 sequence (DNA): TGTGCCACCAGCAGAGATGGGCAGTCCTACGAGCAGTACTTC.

There are many counts of this clonotype. The J gene is TRBJ2-5, the V gene TRBV20-1, with 8 bases lining up with TRBD2. Germline lookup yields CDR1 DFQATT and CDR2 SNEGSKA (reference sequence). This CDR3 is built from 13 residues. The trim removed 4 bases at V and 0 bases at J, leaving 1 base unmatched. This chain's CDR3 is CSATSGYQETQYF. In DNA form, the CDR3 reads TGCAGTGCTACTAGCGGGTACCAAGAGACCCAGTACTTC.